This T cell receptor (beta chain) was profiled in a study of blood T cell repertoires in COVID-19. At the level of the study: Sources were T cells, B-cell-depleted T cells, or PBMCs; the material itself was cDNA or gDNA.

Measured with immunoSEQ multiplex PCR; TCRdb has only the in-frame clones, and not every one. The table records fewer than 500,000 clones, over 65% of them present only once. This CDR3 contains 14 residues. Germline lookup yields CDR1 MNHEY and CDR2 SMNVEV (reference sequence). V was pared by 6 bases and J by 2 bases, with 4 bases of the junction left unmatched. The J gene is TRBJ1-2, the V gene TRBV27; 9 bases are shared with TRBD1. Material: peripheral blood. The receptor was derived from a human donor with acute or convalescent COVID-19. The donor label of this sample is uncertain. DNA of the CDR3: TGTGCCAGCAGGTCGACAGGGGGGAACTATGGCTACACCTTC. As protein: CASRSTGGNYGYTF.